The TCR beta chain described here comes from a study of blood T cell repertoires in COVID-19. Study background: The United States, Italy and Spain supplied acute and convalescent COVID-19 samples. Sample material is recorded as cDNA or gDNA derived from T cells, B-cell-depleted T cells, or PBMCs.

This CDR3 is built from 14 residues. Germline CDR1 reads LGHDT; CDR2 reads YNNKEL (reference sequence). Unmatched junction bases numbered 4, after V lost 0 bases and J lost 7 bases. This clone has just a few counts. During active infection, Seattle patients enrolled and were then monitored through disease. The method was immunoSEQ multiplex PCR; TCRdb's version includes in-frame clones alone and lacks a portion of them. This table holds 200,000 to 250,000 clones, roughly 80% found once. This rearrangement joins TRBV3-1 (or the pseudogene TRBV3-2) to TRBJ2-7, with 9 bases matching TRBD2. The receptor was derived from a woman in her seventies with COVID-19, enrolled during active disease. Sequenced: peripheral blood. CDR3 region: CASSQDPTSGEQYF. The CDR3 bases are TGTGCCAGCAGCCAAGATCCGACTAGCGGAGAGCAGTACTTC.